The T cell receptor (beta chain) under discussion was sequenced for a study of T-cell memory formation after mild COVID-19. This clonotype showed up just a few times. TCRdb independently ran MiXCR on the 5' RACE reads; one entry per CDR3 protein. The table records about 260,000 distinct CDR3 sequences, roughly 16% of them present only once. Germline V gene data show CDR1 as MGHRA and CDR2 as YSYEKL. With 2 bases clipped from V and 2 bases from J, the junction kept 5 bases outside the gene matches. The CDR3 spans 16 residues. This TCR derives from a man between 18 and 29 years old who had mild COVID-19 (a few samples of this study predate the infection). Cell type and time point are not known. Sequenced: PBMCs or a T cell subset sorted from them (not recorded which). The chain couples TRBV4-1 to TRBJ2-5, with TRBD2 matching 10 bases. The CDR3 reads CASSQHGLAAQETQYF. In DNA, the CDR3 is TGCGCCAGCAGCCAACATGGACTAGCGGCTCAAGAGACCCAGTACTTC.